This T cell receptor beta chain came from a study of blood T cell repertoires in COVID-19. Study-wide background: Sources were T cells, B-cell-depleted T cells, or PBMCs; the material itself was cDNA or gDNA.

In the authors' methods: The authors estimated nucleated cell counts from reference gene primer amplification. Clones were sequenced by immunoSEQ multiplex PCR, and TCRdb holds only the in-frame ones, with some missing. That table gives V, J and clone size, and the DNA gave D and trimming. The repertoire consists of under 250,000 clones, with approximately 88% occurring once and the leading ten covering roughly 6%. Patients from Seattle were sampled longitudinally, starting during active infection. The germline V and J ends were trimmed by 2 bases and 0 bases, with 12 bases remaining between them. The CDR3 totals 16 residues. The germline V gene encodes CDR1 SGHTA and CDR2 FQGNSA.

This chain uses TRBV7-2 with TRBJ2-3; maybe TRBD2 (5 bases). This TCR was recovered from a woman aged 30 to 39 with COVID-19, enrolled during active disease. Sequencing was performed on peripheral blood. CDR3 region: CASSLLASLSTDTQYF. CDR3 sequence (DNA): TGTGCCAGCAGCTTACTGGCTAGCCTAAGCACAGATACGCAGTATTTT.